This is a list of T cell receptor beta chains from one sample in a study of cytomegalovirus exposure and HLA in healthy donors. The table came from immunoSEQ multiplex PCR; TCRdb's copy has only in-frame clones and leaves some out. This table has 100,000 to 150,000 clones, about three quarters appearing once. The sequencing sample was made of PBMCs. The source is a woman in her twenties or thirties in good health and CMV-seronegative. CDR3s include the opening cysteine and the closing phenylalanine or tryptophan. A D gene is named only where the DNA matches it firmly. The size field is filled for only some rows; it gives once, few, many or a size class.

abundance: NA
d_gene: TRBD2
j_gene: TRBJ2-4
v_gene: TRBV7-6
CDR3aa: CASSPTSGRLPLAKNIQYF
CDR3nt: TGTGCCAGCAGCCCCACTAGCGGGCGTCTTCCTCTAGCCAAAAACATTCAGTACTTC

abundance: NA
d_gene: NA
j_gene: TRBJ2-1
v_gene: TRBV4-3
CDR3aa: CASSQDRGRGTLASYNEQFF
CDR3nt: TGCGCCAGCAGCCAAGATAGGGGGAGGGGGACACTCGCCTCCTACAATGAGCAGTTCTTC

abundance: NA
d_gene: NA
j_gene: TRBJ2-1
v_gene: TRBV5-1
CDR3aa: CASSLAAASSYNEQFF
CDR3nt: TGCGCCAGCAGCTTGGCCGCGGCAAGCTCCTACAATGAGCAGTTCTTC

abundance: NA
d_gene: TRBD2
j_gene: TRBJ2-5
v_gene: TRBV2
CDR3aa: CASSHDSGIKETQYF
CDR3nt: TGTGCCAGCAGTCACGATAGCGGGATTAAAGAGACCCAGTACTTC

abundance: NA
d_gene: NA
j_gene: TRBJ2-7
v_gene: TRBV5-6
CDR3aa: CASNILAGGTSYEQYF
CDR3nt: TGTGCCAGTAATATCCTAGCTGGGGGGACCTCCTACGAGCAGTACTTC

abundance: NA
d_gene: NA
j_gene: TRBJ1-1
v_gene: TRBV2
CDR3aa: CASSEGAAGAFF
CDR3nt: TGTGCCAGCAGTGAAGGGGCAGCTGGAGCTTTCTTT

abundance: NA
d_gene: NA
j_gene: TRBJ1-2
v_gene: TRBV25-1
CDR3aa: CASSESEGDYGYTF
CDR3nt: TGTGCCAGCAGTGAATCTGAGGGGGACTATGGCTACACCTTC

abundance: NA
d_gene: TRBD1
j_gene: TRBJ1-1
v_gene: TRBV7-9
CDR3aa: CASSNPNRGDTEAFF
CDR3nt: TGTGCCAGCAGCAACCCCAACAGGGGGGACACTGAAGCTTTCTTT

abundance: few
d_gene: NA
j_gene: TRBJ2-1
v_gene: TRBV9
CDR3aa: CASSLSSGFEQFF
CDR3nt: TGTGCCAGCAGCCTTTCCTCGGGGTTTGAGCAGTTCTTC

abundance: NA
d_gene: TRBD2
j_gene: TRBJ2-1
v_gene: TRBV19
CDR3aa: CASTPSGMAYNEQFF
CDR3nt: TGTGCCAGTACGCCTAGCGGGATGGCCTACAATGAGCAGTTCTTC

abundance: NA
d_gene: NA
j_gene: TRBJ1-1
v_gene: TRBV5-1
CDR3aa: CASSLWQGLNPGEAFF
CDR3nt: TGCGCCAGCAGCTTGTGGCAGGGGCTCAATCCAGGGGAAGCTTTCTTT

abundance: few
d_gene: TRBD2
j_gene: TRBJ2-7
v_gene: TRBV9
CDR3aa: CASSPSGGGEQYF
CDR3nt: TGTGCCAGCAGCCCAAGTGGGGGGGGAGAGCAGTACTTC

abundance: few
d_gene: NA
j_gene: TRBJ1-2
v_gene: TRBV21-1
CDR3aa: CASSKPGTGRVYGYTF
CDR3nt: TGTGCCAGCAGCAAACCTGGGACAGGGCGTGTGTATGGCTACACCTTC

abundance: NA
d_gene: NA
j_gene: TRBJ2-7
v_gene: TRBV19
CDR3aa: CASSAFGASYEQYF
CDR3nt: TGTGCCAGTAGTGCATTTGGGGCCTCCTACGAGCAGTACTTC

abundance: NA
d_gene: NA
j_gene: TRBJ2-7
v_gene: TRBV19
CDR3aa: CASSLDTSSYEQYF
CDR3nt: TGTGCCAGTAGTCTCGACACCTCCTCCTACGAGCAGTACTTC

abundance: NA
d_gene: NA
j_gene: TRBJ2-7
v_gene: TRBV25-1
CDR3aa: CASSEEGRGNTYEQYF
CDR3nt: TGTGCCAGCAGTGAAGAGGGCAGGGGCAATACCTACGAGCAGTACTTC